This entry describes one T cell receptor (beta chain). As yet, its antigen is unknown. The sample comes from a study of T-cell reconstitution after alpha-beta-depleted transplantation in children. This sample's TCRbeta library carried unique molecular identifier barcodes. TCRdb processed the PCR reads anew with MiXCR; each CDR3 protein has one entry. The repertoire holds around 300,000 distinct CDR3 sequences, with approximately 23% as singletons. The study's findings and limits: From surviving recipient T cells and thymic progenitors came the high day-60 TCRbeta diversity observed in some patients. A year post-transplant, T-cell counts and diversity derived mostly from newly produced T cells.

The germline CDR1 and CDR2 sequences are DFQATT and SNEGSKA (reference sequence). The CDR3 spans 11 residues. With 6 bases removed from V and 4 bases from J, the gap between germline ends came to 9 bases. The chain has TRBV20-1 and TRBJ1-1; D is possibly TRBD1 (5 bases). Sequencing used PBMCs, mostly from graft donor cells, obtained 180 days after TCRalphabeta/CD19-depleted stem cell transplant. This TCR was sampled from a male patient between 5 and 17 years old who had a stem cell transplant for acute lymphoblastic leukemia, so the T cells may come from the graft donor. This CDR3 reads CSASGFTEAFF. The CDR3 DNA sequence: TGCAGTGCGTCAGGGTTCACTGAAGCTTTCTTT.